This is a list of T cell receptor beta chains from one sample in a study of control samples from healthy donors and cancer patients. Only in-frame clones appear in the TCRdb table, and some are missing; sequencing was by immunoSEQ multiplex PCR. In the table there are 210,000 or so clones, roughly nine tenths of which are singletons. The sequenced sample was blood. These receptor sequences come from a man aged 30 to 39 in good health. Both conserved end residues are part of each CDR3. A D gene is named only where the DNA matches it firmly. Clone size is shown for a subset of rows, as once, few, many or a class of expanded clone.

j_gene: TRBJ1-4
abundance: NA
v_gene: TRBV30
d_gene: NA
CDR3aa: CAWSQGGSTNEKLFF
CDR3nt: TGTGCCTGGAGTCAAGGGGGGTCCACTAATGAAAAACTGTTTTTT

j_gene: TRBJ2-1
abundance: once
v_gene: TRBV4-1
d_gene: TRBD2
CDR3aa: CASSHRSGLAGGLSYNEQFF
CDR3nt: TGCGCCAGCAGCCACCGATCGGGACTAGCGGGGGGCCTTTCCTACAATGAGCAGTTCTTC

j_gene: TRBJ2-2
abundance: NA
v_gene: TRBV7-7
d_gene: NA
CDR3aa: CASSSRGASTGELFF
CDR3nt: TGTGCCAGCAGCTCACGGGGGGCGAGCACCGGGGAGCTGTTTTTT

j_gene: TRBJ2-7
abundance: once
v_gene: TRBV2
d_gene: NA
CDR3aa: CASSAETMPQDEQYF
CDR3nt: TGTGCCAGCAGTGCCGAAACCATGCCCCAGGACGAGCAGTACTTC

j_gene: TRBJ2-7
abundance: NA
v_gene: TRBV19
d_gene: NA
CDR3aa: CASSISYRPSYEQYF
CDR3nt: TGTGCCAGTAGTATCAGCTACAGGCCATCCTACGAGCAGTACTTC

j_gene: TRBJ2-2
abundance: NA
v_gene: TRBV4-1
d_gene: NA
CDR3aa: CASSTPNTGELFF
CDR3nt: TGCGCCAGCAGCACCCCTAACACCGGGGAGCTGTTTTTT

j_gene: TRBJ2-3
abundance: NA
v_gene: TRBV7-9
d_gene: NA
CDR3aa: CASSLNPTDTQYF
CDR3nt: TGTGCCAGCAGCCTAAACCCCACAGATACGCAGTATTTT

j_gene: TRBJ2-3
abundance: NA
v_gene: TRBV7-9
d_gene: TRBD1
CDR3aa: CASSPRTGGNTDTQYF
CDR3nt: TGTGCCAGCAGCCCAAGGACAGGGGGTAACACAGATACGCAGTATTTT

j_gene: TRBJ2-4
abundance: once
v_gene: TRBV7-2
d_gene: NA
CDR3aa: CASSLAPGKNIQYF
CDR3nt: TGTGCCAGCAGCTTAGCTCCGGGAAAAAACATTCAGTACTTC

j_gene: TRBJ1-2
abundance: NA
v_gene: TRBV5-5
d_gene: NA
CDR3aa: CASSFWGKTNYGYTF
CDR3nt: TGTGCCAGCAGCTTCTGGGGGAAGACTAACTATGGCTACACCTTC

j_gene: TRBJ1-4
abundance: NA
v_gene: TRBV27
d_gene: TRBD1
CDR3aa: CASSKLDRGNEKLFF
CDR3nt: TGTGCCAGCAGTAAATTGGACAGGGGGAATGAAAAACTGTTTTTT

j_gene: TRBJ1-5
abundance: NA
v_gene: TRBV5-1
d_gene: NA
CDR3aa: CASSLDGGGQPQHF
CDR3nt: TGCGCCAGCAGCTTGGACGGGGGTGGGCAGCCCCAGCATTTT

j_gene: TRBJ1-4
abundance: NA
v_gene: TRBV6-5
d_gene: NA
CDR3aa: CASMRALNEKLFF
CDR3nt: TGTGCCAGCATGCGGGCCTTAAATGAAAAACTGTTTTTT

j_gene: TRBJ2-7
abundance: NA
v_gene: TRBV5-1
d_gene: TRBD2
CDR3aa: CASSLDLLAGDYEQYF
CDR3nt: TGCGCCAGCAGCTTGGACCTACTAGCGGGGGACTACGAGCAGTACTTC

j_gene: TRBJ1-5
abundance: NA
v_gene: TRBV2
d_gene: NA
CDR3aa: CASRRTPLGRPQHF
CDR3nt: TGTGCCAGCAGAAGGACGCCGCTCGGGAGGCCCCAGCATTTT

j_gene: TRBJ1-1
abundance: NA
v_gene: TRBV6-1
d_gene: NA
CDR3aa: CASSEFGGKNTEAFF
CDR3nt: TGTGCCAGCAGTGAATTCGGGGGCAAGAACACTGAAGCTTTCTTT

j_gene: TRBJ1-3
abundance: once
v_gene: TRBV2
d_gene: TRBD1
CDR3aa: CASLRGRGEGSGNTIYF
CDR3nt: TGTGCCAGCCTCAGGGGGCGCGGAGAGGGCTCTGGAAACACCATATATTTT

j_gene: TRBJ1-2
abundance: NA
v_gene: TRBV3-1/TRBV3-2
d_gene: NA
CDR3aa: CASSHPGYGYTF
CDR3nt: TGTGCCAGCAGCCACCCGGGCTATGGCTACACCTTC

j_gene: TRBJ2-3
abundance: NA
v_gene: TRBV5-1
d_gene: NA
CDR3aa: CASSLIWDPPGTDTQYF
CDR3nt: TGCGCCAGCAGCTTGATCTGGGACCCACCCGGCACAGATACGCAGTATTTT

j_gene: TRBJ1-6
abundance: NA
v_gene: TRBV7-8
d_gene: NA
CDR3aa: CASSLALSSYNSPLHF
CDR3nt: TGTGCCAGCAGCTTAGCCCTGAGCTCCTATAATTCACCCCTCCACTTT

j_gene: TRBJ1-5
abundance: NA
v_gene: TRBV21-1
d_gene: NA
CDR3aa: CASSKGVRKTAPIYSNQPQHF
CDR3nt: TGTGCCAGCAGCAAAGGGGTCAGGAAAACCGCCCCAATATATAGCAATCAGCCCCAGCATTTT

j_gene: TRBJ1-6
abundance: NA
v_gene: TRBV27
d_gene: NA
CDR3aa: CASSLQGYSPLHF
CDR3nt: TGTGCCAGCAGTTTACAGGGTTATTCACCCCTCCACTTT

j_gene: TRBJ2-2
abundance: NA
v_gene: TRBV10-2
d_gene: NA
CDR3aa: CASSDLNTGELFF
CDR3nt: TGCGCCAGCAGTGATCTTAACACCGGGGAGCTGTTTTTT

j_gene: TRBJ1-6
abundance: NA
v_gene: TRBV5-1
d_gene: NA
CDR3aa: CASSPNWRGRGNSPLHF
CDR3nt: TGCGCCAGCAGCCCCAACTGGCGAGGGAGGGGAAATTCACCCCTCCACTTT

j_gene: TRBJ1-1
abundance: NA
v_gene: TRBV19
d_gene: NA
CDR3aa: CASSTGIPNTEAFF
CDR3nt: TGTGCCAGTAGTACAGGGATACCTAACACTGAAGCTTTCTTT

j_gene: TRBJ1-4
abundance: NA
v_gene: TRBV5-5
d_gene: NA
CDR3aa: CASSLSLGLSGEKLFF
CDR3nt: TGTGCCAGCAGCCTAAGTCTCGGTCTGTCCGGTGAAAAACTGTTTTTT

j_gene: TRBJ2-1
abundance: NA
v_gene: TRBV6-5
d_gene: TRBD2
CDR3aa: CASRSGLAGGNEQFF
CDR3nt: TGTGCCAGCAGATCGGGACTAGCGGGGGGAAATGAGCAGTTCTTC

j_gene: TRBJ1-2
abundance: NA
v_gene: TRBV29-1
d_gene: NA
CDR3aa: CSVESASGKNYGYTF
CDR3nt: TGCAGCGTTGAATCGGCCTCTGGAAAAAACTATGGCTACACCTTC

j_gene: TRBJ2-3
abundance: NA
v_gene: TRBV6-1
d_gene: NA
CDR3aa: CASSVEGHSNTDTQYF
CDR3nt: TGTGCCAGCAGTGTAGAAGGACATTCGAACACAGATACGCAGTATTTT

j_gene: TRBJ2-3
abundance: NA
v_gene: TRBV6-6
d_gene: TRBD2
CDR3aa: CASSRGLAGVNTQYF
CDR3nt: TGTGCCAGCAGCCGCGGACTAGCGGGGGTAAATACGCAGTATTTT

j_gene: TRBJ1-3
abundance: NA
v_gene: TRBV7-9
d_gene: NA
CDR3aa: CASSDGNTIYF
CDR3nt: TGTGCCAGCAGCGATGGAAACACCATATATTTT

j_gene: TRBJ2-7
abundance: NA
v_gene: TRBV9
d_gene: TRBD1
CDR3aa: CASRASDRAEQYF
CDR3nt: TGTGCCAGCAGAGCATCGGACAGGGCCGAGCAGTACTTC